These 22 T cell receptor beta chains were sequenced from one sample in a study of OX40 agonist ivuxolimab in advanced cancers. Libraries were made using the immunoSEQ multiplex PCR assay. This immuneACCESS table, as held by TCRdb, lists in-frame sequences with V and J called but not all clones. Of the missing ones, under half trace to an unresolved V gene in checked studies; the others have no known cause. The sample table holds about 100,000 clones, of which 85% to 90% were seen once. Around 5.5% of the sample comes from the top ten. This sample comprised CD4+ or CD8+ T cells sorted from blood, obtained in a trial of the OX40 agonist ivuxolimab. The receptors derive from an adult with an advanced solid tumor such as melanoma, head and neck, liver or kidney cancer.

The chain joins TRBV7-2 to TRBJ2-3; tentatively, D is TRBD2 (6 bases). V lost 5 bases, J lost 4 bases, and 19 bases lay in between. This CDR3 spans 16 amino acids. CDR1 SGHTA and CDR2 FQGNSA come from the germline V gene. This CDR3 is CASSQRLGGTPDTQYF. The CDR3 coding sequence is TGTGCCAGCAGCCAACGGCTTGGAGGGACCCCAGATACGCAGTATTTT.

The chain combines TRBV6-1 with TRBJ2-7; D gene ambiguous. V was pared by 7 bases and J by 2 bases, with 12 bases between. The CDR3 loop spans 13 amino acids. Germline values: CDR1 MNHNS, CDR2 SASEGT. CDR3 region: CASIRYLPYEQYF. CDR3 sequence (DNA): TGTGCCAGCATCCGCTACTTGCCCTACGAGCAGTACTTC.

The chain recombines TRBV5-6 with TRBJ1-2; D gene unclear. The V gene lost 5 bases and the J gene lost 2 bases, with 19 bases spanning the gap. Looked up from germline, CDR1 is SGHDT and CDR2 is YYEEEE. CDR3 size: 16 residues. DNA of the CDR3: TGTGCCAGCAGTTTCCTGGGTTTGGGCTTAAACTATGGCTACACCTTC. This gives the protein CASSFLGLGLNYGYTF. Variable domain in full (rest from reference TRBV5-6 and TRBJ1-2): DAGVTQSPTHLIKTRGQQVTLRCSPKSGHDTVSWYQQALGQGPQFIFQYYEEEERQRGNFPDRFSGHQFPNYSSELNVNALLLGDSALYLCASSFLGLGLNYGYTFGSGTRLTVV.

This chain connects TRBV11-3 to TRBJ2-1; TRBD1 agrees at 7 bases. V lost 0 bases to trimming and J lost 4 bases; unmatched junction nucleotides: 3. The CDR3 is 15 residues long. Germline V gene lookup returns CDR1 SGHNT and CDR2 YENEEA. CDR3 sequence: CASSLEGGSYNEQFF. The DNA of the CDR3 is TGTGCCAGCAGCTTAGAAGGGGGCAGTTACAATGAGCAGTTCTTC.

V and J are TRBV2 and TRBJ2-3; 7 nucleotides align to TRBD2. The CDR3 is 14 amino acids. Germline CDR1 and CDR2: SNHLY and FYNNEI. V shed 5 bases and J 3 bases; nucleotides not matched to a gene: 5. CDR3 DNA sequence: TGTGCCAGCAGTCCCGGACTAGTGACAGATACGCAGTATTTT. Translated, it gives CASSPGLVTDTQYF.

The chain uses TRBV12-5 and TRBJ2-2; the D gene is possibly TRBD1 (6 bases). Per germline, CDR1 LGHNT and CDR2 FRNRAP. Trimming removed 5 bases at V and 0 bases at J, with 10 bases between. The CDR3 is 15 residues long. Written as DNA, the CDR3 is TGTGCTAGTGGTCCACCAGGGGCGAACACCGGGGAGCTGTTTTTT. It specifies CASGPPGANTGELFF.

The V call is TRBV6-5, the J call TRBJ1-2; 7 bases fit TRBD1. Germline CDR1 reads MNHEY; CDR2 reads SVGAGI. The CDR3 covers 14 residues. The ends lost 2 bases at V and 5 bases at J; junction bases unmatched: 5. Here the CDR3 reads CASSYRGRHYGYTF. The CDR3 region has the DNA TGTGCCAGCAGTTACAGGGGGCGGCATTATGGCTACACCTTC.

V and J are TRBV7-2 and TRBJ2-1, with TRBD2 matching 10 bases. The V and J ends lost 3 bases and 8 bases, in that order; junction bases with no gene match: 7. Germline CDR1 and CDR2: SGHTA and FQGNSA. The CDR3 extends over 15 amino acids. DNA of the CDR3: TGTGCCAGCAGCTTCCTAGCGGGAGTTGGCTATGAGCAGTTCTTC. Encoded protein: CASSFLAGVGYEQFF.

V usage is TRBV18 and J usage is TRBJ1-1, with D tentatively TRBD1 (5 bases). CDR1 and CDR2 from the germline V gene are KGHSH and LQKENI. Trimming pared 6 bases from V and 1 base from J, leaving 6 bases between. The CDR3 is 12 amino acids. DNA of the CDR3: TGTGCCAGCTCCGGACAGAACACTGAAGCTTTCTTT. As protein: CASSGQNTEAFF.

The CDR3 sequence: CASSRTGSYEQYF. The CDR3 coding sequence is TGTGCCAGCAGCAGGACAGGATCCTACGAGCAGTACTTC. V gene TRBV6-5 combines with J gene TRBJ2-7; 7 bases map to TRBD1. Trimming cost V 6 bases and J 1 base; bases outside gene matches: 3. The CDR3 consists of 13 residues. Germline V gene lookup returns CDR1 MNHEY and CDR2 SVGAGI.

The chain links TRBV19 to TRBJ1-1, with 7 bases lining up with TRBD1. The ends lost 5 bases at V and 0 bases at J; junction bases unmatched: 6. The CDR3 runs 15 residues. The V gene's germline CDR1 is LNHDA and CDR2 SQIVND (reference sequence). The DNA for the CDR3 is TGTGCCAGTAGTCCAAGGGACAGTTTGAACACTGAAGCTTTCTTT. Encoded protein: CASSPRDSLNTEAFF.

Regarding this clone: The junction departs from germline at one end; a sequencing error may be responsible. This chain connects TRBV7-7 to TRBJ2-5; unclear D gene. Germline V gives CDR1 SSHAT, CDR2 FNYEAQ (reference sequence). This CDR3 is 13 amino acids long. As DNA, the CDR3 is TGTGCTAGCAGCTTGGGCGGTAAAGAGACCCAGTACTTC. Translated, it gives CASSLGGKETQYF.

This clone was detected only once. V is TRBV4-1 and J is TRBJ1-5; D is unclear. The CDR3 is 16 residues long. The germline CDR1 and CDR2 sequences are MGHRA and YSYEKL. The V end lost 5 bases, the J end lost 2 bases, and 16 bases lay between the germline ends. Here the CDR3 reads CASSFSPIYGNQPQHF. In nucleotides, the CDR3 is TGCGCCAGCAGCTTCAGCCCTATTTATGGCAATCAGCCCCAGCATTTT.

This clone came up a few times. The chain links TRBV4-1 to TRBJ1-1; D gene ambiguous. Germline CDR1 reads MGHRA; CDR2 reads YSYEKL. V lost 6 bases and J lost 3, with 20 bases in between. The CDR3 runs to 16 residues. CDR3 nucleotide sequence: TGCGCCAGCAGTCCAGTCCTACGGAAGGGATACACTGAAGCTTTCTTT. Encoded protein: CASSPVLRKGYTEAFF.

The rearrangement uses TRBV19 and TRBJ2-5; 9 bases align to TRBD2. V was pared by 5 bases and J by 3 bases, with 4 bases of the junction left unmatched. CDR1 and CDR2 from the germline V gene are LNHDA and SQIVND (reference sequence). This CDR3 is 14 amino acids long. The CDR3 here is CASSPASGEETQYF. CDR3 nucleotides: TGTGCCAGTAGTCCTGCTAGCGGGGAAGAGACCCAGTACTTC. The full variable domain, rest sourced from reference TRBV19 and TRBJ2-5, is DGGITQSPKYLFRKEGQNVTLSCEQNLNHDAMYWYRQDPGQGLRLIYYSQIVNDFQKGDIAEGYSVSREKKESFPLTVTSAQKNPTAFYLCASSPASGEETQYFGPGTRLLVL.

This clone was seen a handful of times. The chain joins TRBV5-1 to TRBJ2-5; possible D gene TRBD2, 6 bases. Trimming removed 1 base at V and 2 bases at J, with 12 bases between. In germline, CDR1 is SGHRS, CDR2 YFSETQ. This CDR3 is 15 amino acids long. The CDR3 is CASSLFASVQETQYF. CDR3 DNA: TGCGCCAGCAGCTTGTTCGCTAGCGTGCAAGAGACCCAGTACTTC.

This clone turned up a few times. This chain joins TRBV18 and TRBJ2-7; 8 bases are a match to TRBD1. Germline V gene sequence: CDR1 KGHSH, CDR2 LQKENI. The V segment lost 4 bases and the J segment 5 bases; nucleotides outside the gene matches: 7. This CDR3 is 14 amino acids long. The DNA of the CDR3 is TGTGCCAGCTCACAGGACAGGGTTACCAACGAGCAGTACTTC. It translates to CASSQDRVTNEQYF.

This chain links TRBV25-1 with TRBJ1-5; D may be TRBD1 (6 bases). V lost 4 bases and J 2 bases, leaving 12 bases between the germline ends. This CDR3 contains 15 residues. CDR1 and CDR2 from the germline V gene are MGHDK and SYGVNS. The chain's CDR3 is CASSGLGGGNQPQHF. For the CDR3, the DNA is TGTGCCAGCAGTGGACTAGGGGGGGGCAATCAGCCCCAGCATTTT.

The chain recombines TRBV19 with TRBJ2-1; D is perhaps TRBD2 (5 bases). Trimming cost V 8 bases and J 0 bases, with 17 bases left between them. Germline CDR1 reads LNHDA; CDR2 reads SQIVND (reference sequence). The CDR3 has 16 amino acids. The DNA of the CDR3 is TGTGCCAGTGGGAGTGGGTTATTTAGCTCCTACAATGAGCAGTTCTTC. Amino acids: CASGSGLFSSYNEQFF.

V gene TRBV29-1 combines with J gene TRBJ2-7; TRBD1 matches 8 bases. This CDR3 contains 15 residues. The V gene's germline CDR1 is SQVTM and CDR2 ANQGSEA. V dropped 7 bases and J dropped 3; count of bases not matched to a gene: 14. As DNA, the CDR3 is TGCAGCGCCAAATACCTAGGGACAGGCGGCTACGAGCAGTACTTC. It codes for CSAKYLGTGGYEQYF.

V and J are TRBV18 and TRBJ1-5; D ambiguous. CDR1 KGHSH and CDR2 LQKENI come from the germline V gene. The V and J ends lost 8 bases and 0 bases respectively, with 8 bases between them. This CDR3 is built from 13 residues. This CDR3 is CASRDGSNQPQHF. CDR3 bases: TGTGCCAGCCGCGACGGTAGCAATCAGCCCCAGCATTTT.

J is TRBJ1-2 and V is TRBV5-4; D is uncertain. Germline loops: CDR1 SGHNT, CDR2 YYREEE (reference sequence). Trimming removed 3 bases from V and 1 base from J, with 10 bases in between. The CDR3 has 14 amino acids. The CDR3 bases are TGTGCCAGCAGCTCAGCCCGCAATAACTATGGCTACACCTTC. This codes for CASSSARNNYGYTF.